The rows below give T cell receptor beta chains drawn from one sample of a study of cytomegalovirus exposure and HLA in healthy donors. Profiling relied on immunoSEQ multiplex PCR, and the TCRdb table lists in-frame clones only, not all of them. The sample contains 120,000 or so clones, around 85% of which appear only once. The sample comprised PBMCs. These receptors originate from a man aged 30 to 39 in good health and CMV-seronegative. Each CDR3 is given with its conserved first and last residue. D genes are given only for firm matches. Part of the rows lack a size; the others show once, few, many or a class for expanded clones.

V gene: TRBV2
CDR3 length: 15
D gene: TRBD1
J gene: TRBJ1-2
clone size: -
CDR3 DNA: TGTGCCAGCAGTCCCCACGGACAGGGAGAGGGAGGCTACACCTTC
CDR3 protein: CASSPHGQGEGGYTF

V gene: TRBV4-1
CDR3 length: 14
D gene: -
J gene: TRBJ1-3
clone size: -
CDR3 DNA: TGCGCCAGCAGCCAACCAGGGAAGGGATACACCATATATTTT
CDR3 protein: CASSQPGKGYTIYF

V gene: TRBV14
CDR3 length: 16
D gene: TRBD2
J gene: TRBJ2-7
clone size: -
CDR3 DNA: TGTGCCAGCAGTCGCTCAGCTAGCGGGGGAGCCTACGAGCAGTACTTC
CDR3 protein: CASSRSASGGAYEQYF

V gene: TRBV11-2
CDR3 length: 15
D gene: TRBD1
J gene: TRBJ1-1
clone size: -
CDR3 DNA: TGTGCCAGCAGCCCAGGACAGGGTAACTTCGCTGAAGCTTTCTTT
CDR3 protein: CASSPGQGNFAEAFF

V gene: TRBV5-1
CDR3 length: 17
D gene: TRBD1
J gene: TRBJ1-2
clone size: -
CDR3 DNA: TGCGCCAGCAGCTTGGGACAGGGGGCGAATCGGAACTATGGCTACACCTTC
CDR3 protein: CASSLGQGANRNYGYTF

V gene: TRBV28
CDR3 length: 11
D gene: -
J gene: TRBJ2-5
clone size: -
CDR3 DNA: TGTGCCAGCAGTATTATAAAGACCCAGTACTTC
CDR3 protein: CASSIIKTQYF

V gene: TRBV6-5
CDR3 length: 14
D gene: TRBD1
J gene: TRBJ1-2
clone size: -
CDR3 DNA: TGTGCCAGCAGTTACGACAGGGCCCCCTATGGCTACACCTTC
CDR3 protein: CASSYDRAPYGYTF

V gene: TRBV18
CDR3 length: 18
D gene: TRBD2
J gene: TRBJ2-3
clone size: -
CDR3 DNA: TGTGCCAGCTCACCAAGGACTAGCGGGGGGGCGGGCACAGATACGCAGTATTTT
CDR3 protein: CASSPRTSGGAGTDTQYF

V gene: TRBV2
CDR3 length: 13
D gene: -
J gene: TRBJ2-7
clone size: -
CDR3 DNA: TGTGCCAGCAGTGACCCAGGGGGGTACGAGCAGTACTTC
CDR3 protein: CASSDPGGYEQYF

V gene: TRBV6-1
CDR3 length: 15
D gene: TRBD1
J gene: TRBJ1-2
clone size: -
CDR3 DNA: TGTGCCAGCAAGGGACAGTCCCTCTGGTATAGTGGCTACACCTTC
CDR3 protein: CASKGQSLWYSGYTF

V gene: TRBV7-2
CDR3 length: 16
D gene: -
J gene: TRBJ2-2
clone size: -
CDR3 DNA: TGTGCCAGCAGCTTAGGTACAGGACCGAACACCGGGGAGCTGTTTTTT
CDR3 protein: CASSLGTGPNTGELFF

V gene: TRBV9
CDR3 length: 17
D gene: TRBD2
J gene: TRBJ2-2
clone size: -
CDR3 DNA: TGTGCCAGCAGCGTTGGGACTAGCGGTCTGATTGGCGGGGAGCTGTTTTTT
CDR3 protein: CASSVGTSGLIGGELFF

V gene: TRBV5-3
CDR3 length: 15
D gene: TRBD1
J gene: TRBJ2-5
clone size: -
CDR3 DNA: TGTGCCAGAAGCCACCGGGACAGAGACCAAGAGACCCAGTACTTC
CDR3 protein: CARSHRDRDQETQYF

V gene: TRBV18
CDR3 length: 16
D gene: -
J gene: TRBJ2-7
clone size: -
CDR3 DNA: TGTGCCAGCTCGCTCCCGGGAAGGCAGGGGCAGGGAGAGCAGTACTTC
CDR3 protein: CASSLPGRQGQGEQYF

V gene: TRBV19
CDR3 length: 17
D gene: TRBD1
J gene: TRBJ1-6
clone size: -
CDR3 DNA: TGTGCCAGTAGCCCCATCGGGACAGGGCTTTATAATTCACCCCTCCACTTT
CDR3 protein: CASSPIGTGLYNSPLHF

V gene: TRBV7-2
CDR3 length: 14
D gene: TRBD1
J gene: TRBJ2-7
clone size: -
CDR3 DNA: TGTGCCAGCAGCCGGGACAGGGGACCCTACGAGCAGTACTTC
CDR3 protein: CASSRDRGPYEQYF

V gene: TRBV6-6
CDR3 length: 15
D gene: TRBD2
J gene: TRBJ2-3
clone size: -
CDR3 DNA: TGTGCCGGCACCATTGCTAGCGGGGGAGGGAATACGCAGTATTTT
CDR3 protein: CAGTIASGGGNTQYF

V gene: TRBV9
CDR3 length: 17
D gene: TRBD2
J gene: TRBJ2-3
clone size: -
CDR3 DNA: TGTGCCAGCAGCCCGGGGGGGCAGTCGGGCGGCACAGATACGCAGTATTTT
CDR3 protein: CASSPGGQSGGTDTQYF

V gene: TRBV4-1
CDR3 length: 16
D gene: TRBD2
J gene: TRBJ2-7
clone size: -
CDR3 DNA: TGCGCCAGCAGCCAAGATTCAGGACTAGGAAGTTACGAGCAGTACTTC
CDR3 protein: CASSQDSGLGSYEQYF

V gene: TRBV10-3
CDR3 length: 13
D gene: TRBD2
J gene: TRBJ2-1
clone size: once
CDR3 DNA: TGTGCCATTCTAGCGGGGGCCTACAATGAGCAGTTCTTC
CDR3 protein: CAILAGAYNEQFF

V gene: TRBV6-6
CDR3 length: 15
D gene: TRBD1
J gene: TRBJ2-7
clone size: -
CDR3 DNA: TGTGCCAGCAGTTACTTTGGGACAGGGCTTTACGAGCAGTACTTC
CDR3 protein: CASSYFGTGLYEQYF

V gene: TRBV14
CDR3 length: 13
D gene: -
J gene: TRBJ2-7
clone size: -
CDR3 DNA: TGTGCCAGCAGCCGGGGACATCACTACGAGCAGTACTTC
CDR3 protein: CASSRGHHYEQYF

V gene: TRBV9
CDR3 length: 14
D gene: -
J gene: TRBJ1-1
clone size: -
CDR3 DNA: TGTGCCAGCAGCGGCACGAGTTCGAACACTGAAGCTTTCTTT
CDR3 protein: CASSGTSSNTEAFF

V gene: TRBV6-1
CDR3 length: 14
D gene: -
J gene: TRBJ1-2
clone size: -
CDR3 DNA: TGTGCCAGCAGTGAACTAACCTTGCTAGGTGGCTACACCTTC
CDR3 protein: CASSELTLLGGYTF

V gene: TRBV28
CDR3 length: 15
D gene: -
J gene: TRBJ1-2
clone size: -
CDR3 DNA: TGTGCCAGCAGTCTACCCGGGACAATTAACTATGGCTACACCTTC
CDR3 protein: CASSLPGTINYGYTF

V gene: TRBV11-2
CDR3 length: 14
D gene: -
J gene: TRBJ2-2
clone size: -
CDR3 DNA: TGTGCCAGCAACCCAGGGGTGAACACCGGGGAGCTGTTTTTT
CDR3 protein: CASNPGVNTGELFF

V gene: TRBV30
CDR3 length: 17
D gene: TRBD1
J gene: TRBJ1-5
clone size: once
CDR3 DNA: TGTGCCTGGAGTTTCTCACCTACGGGACAGGGTGATCAGCCCCAGCATTTT
CDR3 protein: CAWSFSPTGQGDQPQHF